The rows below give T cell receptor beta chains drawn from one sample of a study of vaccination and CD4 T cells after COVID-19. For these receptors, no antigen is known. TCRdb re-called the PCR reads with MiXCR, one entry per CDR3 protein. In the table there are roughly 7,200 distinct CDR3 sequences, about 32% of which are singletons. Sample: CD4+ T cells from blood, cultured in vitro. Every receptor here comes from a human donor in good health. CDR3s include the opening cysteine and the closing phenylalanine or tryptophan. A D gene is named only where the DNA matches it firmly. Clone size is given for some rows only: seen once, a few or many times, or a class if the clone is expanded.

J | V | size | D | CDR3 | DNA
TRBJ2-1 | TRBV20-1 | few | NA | CSARDQEGVLQFF | TGCAGTGCTAGAGATCAGGAAGGGGTATTGCAGTTCTTC
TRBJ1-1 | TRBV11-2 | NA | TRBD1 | CASSDPTGDTEAFF | TGTGCCAGCAGCGATCCGACAGGGGACACTGAAGCTTTCTTT
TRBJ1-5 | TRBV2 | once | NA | CASSLYRPGNQPQHF | TGTGCCAGCAGCCTTTACAGACCTGGAAATCAGCCCCAGCATTTT
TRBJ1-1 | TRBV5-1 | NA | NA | CASSFTVPGEGTEAFF | TGCGCCAGCAGCTTTACAGTCCCCGGGGAGGGCACTGAAGCTTTCTTT
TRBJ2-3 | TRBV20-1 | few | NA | CSAPEGGSADTQYF | TGCAGTGCGCCAGAGGGGGGCAGCGCAGATACGCAGTATTTT
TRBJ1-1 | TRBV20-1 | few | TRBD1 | CSATVPTGGEAFF | TGCAGTGCTACCGTACCGACAGGGGGCGAAGCTTTCTTT
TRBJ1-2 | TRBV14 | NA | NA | CASSQGRWSYTF | TGTGCCAGCAGCCAAGGGAGGTGGAGCTACACCTTC
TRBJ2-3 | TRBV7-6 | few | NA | CASSFGPRGNTDTQYF | TGTGCCAGCAGCTTCGGCCCTAGAGGAAACACAGATACGCAGTATTTT
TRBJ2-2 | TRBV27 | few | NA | CASKDYRIAGELFF | TGTGCCAGCAAAGACTACCGTATAGCCGGGGAGCTGTTTTTT
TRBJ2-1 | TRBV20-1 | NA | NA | CSANRDYNEQFF | TGCAGTGCAAACAGGGACTACAATGAGCAGTTCTTC
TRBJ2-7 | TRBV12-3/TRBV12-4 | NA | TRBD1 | CASSFRDRAYEQYF | TGTGCCAGCAGCTTCAGGGACAGGGCCTACGAGCAGTACTTC
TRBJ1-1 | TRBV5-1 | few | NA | CASSLEAVNTEAFF | TGCGCCAGCAGCTTGGAGGCTGTGAACACTGAAGCTTTCTTT
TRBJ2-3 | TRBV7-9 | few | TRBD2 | CASSLIVAGGDTQYF | TGTGCCAGCAGCCTAATTGTAGCGGGGGGAGATACGCAGTATTTT
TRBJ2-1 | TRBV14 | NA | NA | CASSHNTLGEQFF | TGTGCCAGCAGCCATAACACCTTGGGTGAGCAGTTCTTC
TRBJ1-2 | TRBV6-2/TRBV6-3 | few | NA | CASSYTPTGRTYGYTF | TGTGCCAGCAGTTACACTCCGACAGGACGAACATATGGCTACACCTTC
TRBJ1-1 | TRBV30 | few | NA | CAWSRVEAFF | TGTGCCTGGAGTAGGGTTGAAGCTTTCTTT
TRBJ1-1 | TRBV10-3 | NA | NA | CAISPQGRNTEAFF | TGTGCCATCAGTCCACAGGGAAGGAACACTGAAGCTTTCTTT
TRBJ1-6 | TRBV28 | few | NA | CASSLAGGANSPLHF | TGTGCCAGCAGTTTAGCTGGAGGGGCGAATTCACCCCTCCACTTT
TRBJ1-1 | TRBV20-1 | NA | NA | CSARPPGRGDAEAFF | TGCAGTGCTAGGCCGCCGGGGCGGGGGGACGCTGAAGCTTTCTTT
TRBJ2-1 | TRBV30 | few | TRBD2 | CAWSVLAGGNEQFF | TGTGCCTGGAGTGTCCTAGCGGGGGGGAATGAGCAGTTCTTC
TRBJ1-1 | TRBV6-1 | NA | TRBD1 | CASSTGAYTEAFF | TGTGCCAGCAGCACAGGGGCCTACACTGAAGCTTTCTTT
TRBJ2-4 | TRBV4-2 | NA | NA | CASSQDDRNIQYF | TGTGCCAGCAGCCAAGATGATCGAAACATTCAGTACTTC
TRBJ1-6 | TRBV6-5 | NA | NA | CASSSGSPLHF | TGTGCCAGCAGTTCTGGTTCACCCCTCCACTTT
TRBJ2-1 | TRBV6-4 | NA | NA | CASSDSGHNEQFF | TGTGCCAGCAGTGACTCGGGACACAATGAGCAGTTCTTC
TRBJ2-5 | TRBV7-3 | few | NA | CASSLSSVETQYF | TGTGCCAGCAGCTTAAGTAGTGTTGAGACCCAGTACTTC
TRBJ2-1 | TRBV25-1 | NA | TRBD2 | CASSETSGGAAYNEQFF | TGTGCCAGCAGTGAGACTAGCGGGGGGGCCGCTTACAATGAGCAGTTCTTC
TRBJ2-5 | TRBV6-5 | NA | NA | CASSYSRVGETQYF | TGTGCCAGCAGTTACTCAAGAGTCGGAGAGACCCAGTACTTC
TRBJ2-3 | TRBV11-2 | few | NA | CASSLVRQGRGTDTQYF | TGTGCCAGCAGCTTAGTGAGGCAGGGGAGAGGCACAGATACGCAGTATTTT
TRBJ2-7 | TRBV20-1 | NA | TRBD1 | CSATRTGNREQYF | TGCAGTGCTACGAGGACAGGGAATCGTGAACAGTACTTC
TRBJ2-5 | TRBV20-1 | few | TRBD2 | CSARGRLLARETQYF | TGCAGTGCTAGAGGCCGGCTACTAGCGAGAGAGACCCAGTACTTC
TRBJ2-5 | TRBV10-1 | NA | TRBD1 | CASSPGQSGETQYF | TGCGCCAGCAGCCCGGGACAGTCAGGGGAGACCCAGTACTTC
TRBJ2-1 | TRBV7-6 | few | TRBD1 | CASSLGAPTQGGPNNEQFF | TGTGCTAGCAGCCTAGGCGCCCCTACACAGGGGGGACCAAACAATGAGCAGTTCTTC
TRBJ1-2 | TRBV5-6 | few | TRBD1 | CASSPMAGQYYGYTF | TGTGCCAGCAGCCCTATGGCGGGACAGTACTATGGCTACACCTTC
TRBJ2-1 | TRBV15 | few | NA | CATSPLLGVKDEQFF | TGTGCCACCAGCCCCCTACTAGGAGTTAAGGATGAGCAGTTCTTC
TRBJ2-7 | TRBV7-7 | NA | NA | CASSLEQTARGKQYF | TGTGCTAGCAGCTTAGAACAGACAGCCCGTGGTAAGCAGTACTTC
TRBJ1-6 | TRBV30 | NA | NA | CAWSGGGLAYNSPLHF | TGTGCCTGGAGTGGGGGGGGGCTGGCCTATAATTCACCCCTCCACTTT
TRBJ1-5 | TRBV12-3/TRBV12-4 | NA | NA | CASSAAAGASQPQHF | TGTGCCAGCAGTGCCGCGGCAGGGGCTAGTCAGCCCCAGCATTTT
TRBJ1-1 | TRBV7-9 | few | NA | CASSPRQNTEAFF | TGTGCCAGCAGCCCAAGACAGAACACTGAAGCTTTCTTT
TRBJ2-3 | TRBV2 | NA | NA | CASSDPAFTDTQYF | TGTGCCAGCAGTGACCCGGCCTTCACAGATACGCAGTATTTT
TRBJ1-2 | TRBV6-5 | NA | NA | CASSLVAQGALRGYTF | TGTGCCAGCAGTTTGGTAGCTCAAGGTGCCCTACGGGGCTACACCTTC
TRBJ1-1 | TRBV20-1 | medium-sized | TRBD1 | CSAPGTGGTEAFF | TGCAGTGCTCCCGGGACAGGGGGTACTGAAGCTTTCTTT
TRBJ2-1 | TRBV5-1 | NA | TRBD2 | CASSYSTSWEQFF | TGCGCCAGCAGCTATTCGACTAGCTGGGAGCAGTTCTTC